The TCR beta chain under discussion was sequenced for a study of cytomegalovirus exposure and HLA in healthy donors. Overall study context: Earlier, almost 120 million unique TCR beta sequences were recovered from approximately 180 million T cells by an analysis. The study's findings and limits: TCR beta sequences numbering around 15,000 were associated with HLA alleles at 0.05 false discovery rate in a later analysis.

CDR3 length equals 16 residues. The V gene lost 0 bases and the J gene lost 2 bases, with 14 bases spanning the gap. Germline CDR1 is MGHRA and CDR2 is YSYEKL. PCR primers comprised 60 Vbeta and 13 Jbeta primers. Some clones are missing from TCRdb's copy, which holds only in-frame ones; the method was immunoSEQ multiplex PCR. The table gives some 75,000 clones; the top ten clones make up roughly 0.8% of it. As concerns this clone: Its cognate antigen is unknown.

These donors counted as nominally healthy when sampled, but unrecorded immune exposures were likely. The source of this sequence is a boy aged 5-17 years in good health and CMV-seronegative. The V call is TRBV4-1, the J call TRBJ2-7; TRBD2 is a possible D gene (6 bases). The sequencing input was PBMCs. The CDR3 DNA reads TGCGCCAGCAGCCAAGATTGGCGGGAAGACGCCTACGAGCAGTACTTC. Protein sequence: CASSQDWREDAYEQYF.